This T cell receptor (beta chain) stems from a study of cytomegalovirus exposure and HLA in healthy donors. PCR used 60 Vbeta primers and 13 Jbeta primers. This table comes from immunoSEQ multiplex PCR, and its TCRdb copy is limited to in-frame clones, with some not included. The top ten clones hold roughly 12% of a sample with about 120,000 clones, around 82% of them seen once. The CDR3 has 18 residues. CDR1 is SEHNR, CDR2 FQNEAQ, per germline (reference sequence). V dropped 5 bases and J dropped 8; count of bases not matched to a gene: 14. The sample was PBMCs. The V and J genes are TRBV7-9 and TRBJ2-2; 13 bases match TRBD2. This receptor was taken from a male donor in good health and CMV-seropositive. CDR3 amino acids: CASSPDPRTSGRVGELFF. As DNA, the CDR3 is TGTGCCAGCAGCCCAGACCCAAGGACTAGCGGGAGAGTTGGGGAGCTGTTTTTT.